Listed below are T cell receptor beta chains from one sample, sequenced in a study of cytotoxic CD8 clonotypes in ibrutinib-treated CLL. This table comes from immunoSEQ multiplex PCR, and its TCRdb copy is limited to in-frame clones, with some not included. The sample consists of some 150,000 clones, about 75% of them appearing once. The specimen comprised PBMCs, sampled after 24 months of ibrutinib treatment. Every receptor here comes from a human donor with chronic lymphocytic leukemia. The CDR3 runs from the conserved cysteine through the conserved F or W. The D gene is left open where the match is weak. A clone size is listed for some rows: how often the clone was seen (once, few, many), or a class if it is expanded.

j_gene | v_gene | abundance | d_gene | CDR3nt | CDR3aa
TRBJ1-2 | TRBV6-5 | NA | TRBD1 | TGTGCCAGCAGTTACCACAGGGGGCCAAGTGGCTACACCTTC | CASSYHRGPSGYTF
TRBJ2-7 | TRBV20-1 | few | NA | TGCAGTGCTATCCAGGCCTACGAGCAGTACTTC | CSAIQAYEQYF
TRBJ1-1 | TRBV10-3 | NA | NA | TGTGCCATCAGCCCACAGGTGGTGAACACTGAAGCTTTCTTT | CAISPQVVNTEAFF
TRBJ2-3 | TRBV7-2 | NA | TRBD2 | TGTGCCAGCAGCAGCCTAGCGGGAGGATCGGCAGATACGCAGTATTTT | CASSSLAGGSADTQYF
TRBJ1-5 | TRBV19 | NA | NA | TGTGCCAGTACCCAGGACGGAAGCAATCAGCCCCAGCATTTT | CASTQDGSNQPQHF
TRBJ2-1 | TRBV28 | NA | TRBD1 | TGTGCCAGCAGTTTATCCGGACAGGGCTCCTACAATGAGCAGTTCTTC | CASSLSGQGSYNEQFF
TRBJ2-7 | TRBV30 | once | NA | TGTGCCTGGAGTAGTGGGGGCTCCTACGAGCAGTACTTC | CAWSSGGSYEQYF
TRBJ1-1 | TRBV4-3 | NA | NA | TGCGCCAGAAGGGCCGGGGCAGGAAGGACTGAAGCTTTCTTT | CARRAGAGRTEAFF
TRBJ2-2 | TRBV9 | NA | NA | TGTGCCAGCAGCGTAATCGGCGGGGAGCTGTTTTTT | CASSVIGGELFF
TRBJ2-1 | TRBV10-3 | NA | NA | TGTGCCATCAGTGAGGGGCTAGCCGAATACAATGAGCAGTTCTTC | CAISEGLAEYNEQFF
TRBJ2-7 | TRBV7-9 | NA | TRBD1 | TGTGCCAGCAGCTTTTCAGGGGGCGAGCAGTACTTC | CASSFSGGEQYF
TRBJ2-7 | TRBV14 | few | NA | TGTGCCAGCAGCCCGAGCACCCGGGGGAGGCAGTACTTC | CASSPSTRGRQYF
TRBJ2-1 | TRBV9 | NA | NA | TGTGCCAGCAGCGTAGGTTCCTACAATGAGCAGTTCTTC | CASSVGSYNEQFF
TRBJ2-6 | TRBV5-1 | medium-sized | TRBD1 | TGCGCCAGCAGCTTGGATGTGACAGGGTCGGGTGGGGCCAACGTCCTGACTTTC | CASSLDVTGSGGANVLTF
TRBJ2-5 | TRBV19 | NA | NA | TGTGCCAGTCCGACCCTTGGGACCCAGTACTTC | CASPTLGTQYF
TRBJ2-5 | TRBV7-8 | NA | NA | TGTGCCAGCAGCTTAGCCCGTGGGACCCAGTACTTC | CASSLARGTQYF
TRBJ2-3 | TRBV4-1 | NA | NA | TGCGCCAGCAGCCAAGGGTGGTCACCCACAGATACGCAGTATTTT | CASSQGWSPTDTQYF
TRBJ2-7 | TRBV28 | NA | NA | TGTGCCAGCAGTTTCCCGAACCCGGGGGCGGGGGAGCAGTACTTC | CASSFPNPGAGEQYF
TRBJ1-2 | TRBV7-2 | NA | NA | TGTGCCAGCAGCTTAGCGGGGGGCCCAAACTATGGCTACACCTTC | CASSLAGGPNYGYTF
TRBJ1-3 | TRBV19 | NA | TRBD1 | TGTGCCAGGCGCCCCAGGGGGCAGGATGGAAACACCATATATTTT | CARRPRGQDGNTIYF
TRBJ2-2 | TRBV7-9 | NA | TRBD1 | TGTGCCAGCAGCTTATGGGGGACAGACCCCGGGGAGCTGTTTTTT | CASSLWGTDPGELFF
TRBJ1-4 | TRBV2 | NA | NA | TGTGCCAGCAAATACGGGACCGCCGAATGGGGGCTGTTTTTT | CASKYGTAEWGLFF
TRBJ2-3 | TRBV27 | NA | NA | TGTGCCAGCAGTCTAGAAGGGAGGGATACGCAGTATTTT | CASSLEGRDTQYF
TRBJ2-1 | TRBV5-1 | NA | NA | TGCGCCAGCAGCTTGGTGGTTTTGGGAAGCTCCTACAATGAGCAGTTCTTC | CASSLVVLGSSYNEQFF
TRBJ2-1 | TRBV27 | NA | NA | TGTGCCAGCGGGGGCGGGCCTGAGCAGTTCTTC | CASGGGPEQFF
TRBJ1-6 | TRBV5-4 | once | NA | TGTGCCAGCAGCACCGGCGGACAGTTCACGGGCTCCTATAATTCACCCCTCCACTTT | CASSTGGQFTGSYNSPLHF
TRBJ1-1 | TRBV23-1 | once | TRBD1 | TGCGCCAGCACACCCAACACCGGGACAGGGGGGATCACTGAAGCTTTCTTT | CASTPNTGTGGITEAFF
TRBJ2-7 | TRBV18 | NA | NA | TGTGCCAGCTCACAGGGGAAGGGGGACGAGCAGTACTTC | CASSQGKGDEQYF
TRBJ2-7 | TRBV4-3 | NA | TRBD1 | TGCGCCAGCAGCCAAGGGACAGGGGTGGGGGAGCAGTACTTC | CASSQGTGVGEQYF
TRBJ1-2 | TRBV28 | NA | NA | TGTGCCAGCAGAACGGGGGGACCGGCGGATGGCTACACCTTC | CASRTGGPADGYTF
TRBJ2-5 | TRBV7-9 | NA | NA | TGTGCCAGCAGCTTAGGGGGCAGCACAGAGACCCAGTACTTC | CASSLGGSTETQYF
TRBJ1-5 | TRBV28 | NA | TRBD1 | TGTGCCAGCAGTACATTCGGGACAGCCGAAAATCAGCCCCAGCATTTT | CASSTFGTAENQPQHF
TRBJ1-1 | TRBV11-2 | NA | NA | TGTGCCAGCAGCTCCCAGAGGCGGGCTGAAGCTTTCTTT | CASSSQRRAEAFF
TRBJ1-2 | TRBV27 | few | NA | TGTGCCAGCACCCCACACTCGGGGGCCTATGGCTACACCTTC | CASTPHSGAYGYTF
TRBJ1-4 | TRBV28 | NA | NA | TGTGCCAGCACCCCGGGGGTGGGATGGGGGGCGCGTGAAAAACTGTTTTTT | CASTPGVGWGAREKLFF
TRBJ2-7 | TRBV28 | NA | TRBD1 | TGTGCCAGCAGTCTCTACAGGGGGTCCCTGGGGATCGGGCAGTACTTC | CASSLYRGSLGIGQYF
TRBJ2-7 | TRBV19 | NA | TRBD2 | TGTGCCAGTAGTCCCCTGACTAGCGGGAGTGGCGGCTACGAGCAGTACTTC | CASSPLTSGSGGYEQYF
TRBJ1-1 | TRBV14 | NA | NA | TGTGCCAGCAGCCGGGCCCGGGACACTGAAGCTTTCTTT | CASSRARDTEAFF
TRBJ2-1 | TRBV4-2 | NA | TRBD2 | TGTGCCAGCAGCCAAGAGAGTGGGAGGGCCGACAATGAGCAGTTCTTC | CASSQESGRADNEQFF
TRBJ1-5 | TRBV28 | NA | TRBD1 | TGTGCCAGCAGTCCCCGGGACAGAAACCATCAGCCCCAGCATTTT | CASSPRDRNHQPQHF
TRBJ2-2 | TRBV6-5 | few | NA | TGTGCCGGCCGGGGCTTCACCGGGGAGCTGTTTTTT | CAGRGFTGELFF
TRBJ1-3 | TRBV7-2 | NA | TRBD1 | TGTGCCAGCAGGGCGGGACAGGGCATCTCTGGAAACACCATATATTTT | CASRAGQGISGNTIYF
TRBJ2-1 | TRBV6-4 | NA | NA | TGTGCCAGCAGTGTAGGGGGGGGCCTCCCCAATGAGCAGTTCTTC | CASSVGGGLPNEQFF
TRBJ2-7 | TRBV4-1 | many | TRBD2 | TGCGCCAGCAGCCAAGAGGGGTTTGGCGGGAGGGGGGAGGAGCAGTACTTC | CASSQEGFGGRGEEQYF
TRBJ2-7 | TRBV18 | NA | NA | TGTGCCAGCTCAGCGGGGACAGAGGGTAGGGAGCAGTACTTC | CASSAGTEGREQYF
TRBJ1-1 | TRBV30 | few | NA | TGTGCCCGGAGGGGGTTTGAGGGAGCTTTCTTT | CARRGFEGAFF
TRBJ1-1 | TRBV6-5 | medium-sized | NA | TGTGCCAGCAGTTATTTCGGGAACACTGAAGCTTTCTTT | CASSYFGNTEAFF
TRBJ1-2 | TRBV6-6 | NA | TRBD1 | TGTGCCAGCTCTATAAGCCGGACAGGCAACTATGGCTACACCTTC | CASSISRTGNYGYTF
TRBJ2-2 | TRBV5-1 | once | NA | TGCGCCAGCAGCTGGGGGGGCGAGAGCGGGGAGCTGTTTTTT | CASSWGGESGELFF
TRBJ1-5 | TRBV4-2 | NA | TRBD1 | TGTGCCAGCAGCCAAGATCAGGGGGGGGTTTCGGCCCAGCATTTT | CASSQDQGGVSAQHF
TRBJ2-7 | TRBV29-1 | once | NA | TGCAGCGTCGCCCCCCGAGGGGGGGCTAACTCCTACGAGCAGTACTTC | CSVAPRGGANSYEQYF
TRBJ1-6 | TRBV5-1 | NA | TRBD1 | TGCGCCAGCAGCTCCACAGGGGGTAATTCACCCCTCCACTTT | CASSSTGGNSPLHF
TRBJ2-3 | TRBV11-3 | NA | TRBD2 | TGTGCCAGCAGCCAAACCGGGACTAGCGGGGCTAGCACAGATACGCAGTATTTT | CASSQTGTSGASTDTQYF
TRBJ1-4 | TRBV28 | NA | TRBD1 | TGTGCCAGCAGTTTACAGGGGGCAGGGTCACGAAAACTGTTTTTT | CASSLQGAGSRKLFF